What follows are 2 T cell receptor beta chains derived from one specimen sequenced in a study of CD8 T cells in ankylosing spondylitis. TCRdb re-analysed the 5' RACE reads in MiXCR, keeping a single row per CDR3 protein. The sample holds approximately 220,000 distinct CDR3 sequences, roughly a tenth seen once. The sequenced material came from blood, either unsorted or a sorted T cell fraction (not recorded which). Receptor source: a male donor with ankylosing spondylitis or in good health (not recorded which).

This clonotype was detected many times. This sequence joins TRBV24-1 and TRBJ2-3; no reliable D call. CDR3 length equals 13 residues. In germline, CDR1 is KGHDR, CDR2 SFDVKD. The ends were cut back, 3 bases at V and 4 bases at J, with 7 bases in the middle. The CDR3 coding sequence is TGTGCCACCAGTGATCATGGGGCAGATACGCAGTATTTT. Its translation is CATSDHGADTQYF.

The rearrangement joins TRBV5-1 to TRBJ2-3; 9 positions match TRBD1. V lost 2 bases to trimming and J lost 4 bases; unmatched junction nucleotides: 8. The CDR3 has 16 residues. Germline V lookup: CDR1 SGHRS, CDR2 YFSETQ. In DNA, the CDR3 is TGCGCCAGCAGCTTAGGAGGACAGGGGAGCTCAGATACGCAGTATTTT. It yields the protein CASSLGGQGSSDTQYF.